Presented here are 17 T cell receptor beta chains from one specimen sequenced in a study of blood T cell repertoires in COVID-19. Data came from immunoSEQ multiplex PCR; TCRdb stores just in-frame clones and leaves some out. This sample has 130,000 to 150,000 clones; approximately 90% occur once, and the top ten carry less than 0.95%. Sequenced material: peripheral blood. The receptors derive from a woman aged 45 to 65 with acute or convalescent COVID-19.

This clone was counted between two and nine times. Other DNA variants within this sample encode the same CDR3. The rearrangement links TRBV5-1 to TRBJ1-1; D is undetermined. Germline V gives CDR1 SGHRS, CDR2 YFSETQ. The ends were cut back, 0 bases at V and 1 base at J, with 4 bases in the middle. The CDR3 consists of 13 residues. DNA of the CDR3: TGCGCCAGCAGCTTGGACAGGAACACTGAAGCTTTCTTT. It specifies CASSLDRNTEAFF.

The chain uses TRBV9 and TRBJ1-5; a possible D gene is TRBD1 (5 bases). V lost 2 bases to trimming and J lost 3 bases, with 12 bases between them. Per the germline V gene, CDR1 is SGDLS and CDR2 is YYNGEE. This CDR3 comprises 15 residues. CDR3 amino acids: CASSVLRVPNQPQHF. For the CDR3, the DNA is TGTGCCAGCAGCGTCCTCAGGGTACCCAATCAGCCCCAGCATTTT.

This clone was recorded once. The rearrangement uses TRBV5-1 and TRBJ2-1, with 9 bases aligning to TRBD1. Germline V gene data show CDR1 as SGHRS and CDR2 as YFSETQ. This CDR3 is 13 amino acids long. J gave up 9 bases and V 5 bases, and 6 bases lay outside the gene matches. This CDR3 reads CASRMGQGSEQFF. CDR3 DNA: TGCGCCAGCAGGATGGGACAGGGAAGTGAGCAGTTCTTC.

The chain combines TRBV9 with TRBJ2-7, with 8 bases aligning to TRBD2. Germline trimming cut 7 bases from V and 3 bases from J; bases unmatched to any gene: 9. Germline CDR1 SGDLS, CDR2 YYNGEE. This CDR3 has 14 residues. CDR3 sequence (DNA): TGTGCCAGCGGTGGACTAGCCGGCTTCTACGAGCAGTACTTC. Translation gives CASGGLAGFYEQYF. Filled out from reference TRBV9 and TRBJ2-7, the complete variable domain reads DSGVTQTPKHLITATGQRVTLRCSPRSGDLSVYWYQQSLDQGLQFLIQYYNGEERAKGNILERFSAQQFPDLHSELNLSSLELGDSALYFCASGGLAGFYEQYFGPGTRLTVT.

The rearrangement links TRBV6-1 to TRBJ1-1; D is undetermined. With 2 bases removed from V and 3 bases from J, the gap between germline ends came to 16 bases. CDR1 is MNHNS, CDR2 SASEGT, per germline. This CDR3 is built from 16 residues. The CDR3 sequence: CASSESAVRWDTEAFF. CDR3 sequence (DNA): TGTGCCAGCAGTGAATCTGCGGTCCGTTGGGACACTGAAGCTTTCTTT.

The gene calls are TRBV23-1 and TRBJ1-6, with 10 bases identical to TRBD1. TRBV23-1 is filed as an ORF, its function uncertain. CDR3 length: 14 amino acids. With 9 bases clipped from V and 9 bases from J, the junction kept 8 bases outside the gene matches. The CDR3 protein is CARNRRDRGSPLHF. CDR3 DNA sequence: TGCGCCAGGAACCGGCGGGACAGGGGTTCACCCCTCCACTTT.

The chain joins TRBV11-3 to TRBJ2-2; D might be TRBD2 (5 bases). The germline gives CDR1 SGHNT, CDR2 YENEEA. V lost 5 bases and J lost 0, with 10 bases in between. This CDR3 region has 15 residues. The CDR3 sequence: CASSQEGSNTGELFF. The CDR3 nucleotides are TGTGCCAGCAGCCAAGAGGGTTCGAACACCGGGGAGCTGTTTTTT.

The genes are TRBV27 and TRBJ2-7; tentative D call: TRBD2 (6 bases). Germline values: CDR1 MNHEY, CDR2 SMNVEV (reference sequence). The V end lost 6 bases, the J end lost 7 bases, and 19 bases lay between the germline ends. The CDR3 consists of 14 residues. The CDR3 loop reads CASRPGLRGLEQYF. Here the CDR3 DNA reads TGTGCCAGCAGGCCGGGACTCCGGGGTTTAGAGCAGTACTTC.

Here the CDR3 DNA reads TGTGCCTGGACTAGCGGGGGGCTCTACGAGCAGTACTTC. This gives the protein CAWTSGGLYEQYF. This chain connects TRBV30 to TRBJ2-7; TRBD2 agrees at 11 bases. The germline V gene has CDR1 GTSNPN and CDR2 SVGIG (reference sequence). V was pared by 4 bases and J by 3 bases, with 2 bases of the junction left unmatched. The CDR3 is made up of 13 amino acids.

The chain combines TRBV10-1 with TRBJ1-1; no reliable D call. There are 10 residues in the CDR3. Trimming shortened V by 5 bases and J by 6 bases, and 4 bases separated the two germline ends. Germline V CDR1 and CDR2: WNHNN, SYGVQD (reference sequence). The CDR3 region has the DNA TGCGCCAGCAGTTCATCTGAAGCTTTCTTT. Amino acids: CASSSSEAFF.

V is TRBV19 and J is TRBJ1-2; 8 positions match TRBD1. CDR1 and CDR2 (germline): LNHDA, SQIVND (reference sequence). Unmatched junction bases numbered 10, after V lost 11 bases and J lost 2 bases. This CDR3 contains 14 residues. The CDR3 DNA reads TGTGCCTCGACCGACAGGGGCGGAAACTATGGCTACACCTTC. This codes for CASTDRGGNYGYTF.

This chain connects TRBV10-1 to TRBJ1-1, with TRBD1 as a possible D gene (6 bases). This CDR3 is 17 amino acids long. The V end lost 6 bases, the J end lost 3 bases, and 23 bases lay between the germline ends. Germline CDR1 and CDR2: WNHNN and SYGVQD (reference sequence). The CDR3 protein is CASSPNQGRGRDTEAFF. CDR3 DNA sequence: TGCGCCAGCAGCCCGAATCAGGGGCGCGGTAGGGACACTGAAGCTTTCTTT.

The chain combines TRBV18 with TRBJ2-1; D possibly corresponds to TRBD2 (5 bases). V was pared by 3 bases and J by 3 bases, with 9 bases between. Germline CDR1 KGHSH, CDR2 LQKENI. CDR3 size: 14 residues. CDR3 nucleotide sequence: TGTGCCAGCTCACCGGAGAGCGGCTACAATGAGCAGTTCTTC. It translates to CASSPESGYNEQFF.

The chain couples TRBV30 to TRBJ2-5, with TRBD1 identical over 9 bases. The CDR3 is 13 residues long. J lost 4 bases, V lost 4 bases, and 4 bases had no gene match. The germline gives CDR1 GTSNPN, CDR2 SVGIG (reference sequence). In nucleotides, the CDR3 is TGTGCCTGGAATCCGGACAGGGGAGAGACCCAGTACTTC. This gives the protein CAWNPDRGETQYF.

This sequence joins TRBV19 and TRBJ1-5; 9 nucleotides agree with TRBD1. Germline trimming cut 3 bases from V and 5 bases from J; bases unmatched to any gene: 2. The CDR3 is made up of 14 amino acids. In germline, CDR1 is LNHDA, CDR2 SQIVND (reference sequence). For the CDR3, the DNA is TGTGCCAGTAGTATGAACAGGGGGCATCAGCCCCAGCATTTT. Amino acids: CASSMNRGHQPQHF.

This chain links TRBV7-3 with TRBJ2-3; TRBD2 aligns across 10 bases. The germline V gene encodes CDR1 SGHTA and CDR2 FQGTGA. The CDR3 length is 16 residues. With 1 base clipped from V and 3 bases from J, the junction kept 4 bases outside the gene matches. The CDR3 reads CASSLNSGGVTDTQYF. In nucleotides, the CDR3 is TGTGCCAGCAGCTTAAACAGCGGGGGGGTAACAGATACGCAGTATTTT.

This chain joins TRBV29-1 and TRBJ1-2; TRBD1 matches 8 bases. This CDR3 contains 13 residues. In germline, CDR1 is SQVTM, CDR2 ANQGSEA. J lost 5 bases, V lost 7 bases, and 9 bases had no gene match. In DNA, the CDR3 is TGCAGCGCGAGAAAACAGGGGGAGTATGGCTACACCTTC. It encodes CSARKQGEYGYTF.